This is a list of T cell receptor beta chains from one sample in a study of T cell responses to AZD1222 COVID-19 vaccine. Sequencing was performed with immunoSEQ multiplex PCR; in TCRdb, only in-frame clones are kept and a portion is missing. The sample lists over 65,000 clones, about 90% occurring once. The specimen was peripheral blood, collected on day 0 of MenACWY control vaccination. Source of these receptors: an adult in good health. CDR3s include the opening cysteine and the closing phenylalanine or tryptophan. A D gene is named only where the DNA matches it firmly. Clone size is stated in some rows and not others, as once, few, many or a class when expanded.

J,D,V,size,CDR3,DNA
TRBJ1-2,.,TRBV7-2,.,CASSLRPGHNYGYTF,TGTGCCAGCAGCTTACGCCCAGGGCATAACTATGGCTACACCTTC
TRBJ2-1,.,TRBV19,.,CASRTFGGNEQFF,TGTGCCAGTAGAACATTTGGGGGGAATGAGCAGTTCTTC
TRBJ2-5,.,TRBV5-4,.,CASSKVTDGQETQYF,TGTGCCAGCAGCAAGGTGACGGACGGACAAGAGACCCAGTACTTC
TRBJ2-5,.,TRBV18,.,CASSPGQIRETQYF,TGTGCCAGCTCACCAGGACAGATTCGAGAGACCCAGTACTTC
TRBJ2-2,.,TRBV6-1,few,CASSEHATGKTGELFF,TGTGCCAGCAGTGAACACGCTACAGGGAAAACCGGGGAGCTGTTTTTT
TRBJ2-1,.,TRBV7-2,.,CASSLGGFSNNEQFF,TGTGCCAGCAGCTTAGGGGGATTCTCTAACAATGAGCAGTTCTTC
TRBJ2-2,TRBD1,TRBV9,.,CASSVGGRGRSVTGELFF,TGTGCCAGCAGCGTAGGGGGCAGGGGGCGTTCAGTGACCGGGGAGCTGTTTTTT
TRBJ2-3,.,TRBV29-1,.,CSVVEGELPTDTQYF,TGCAGCGTTGTTGAGGGGGAACTTCCCACAGATACGCAGTATTTT
TRBJ2-2,.,TRBV11-1,.,CASSRDGTNTGELFF,TGTGCCAGCAGCCGGGACGGGACGAACACCGGGGAGCTGTTTTTT
TRBJ2-1,TRBD2,TRBV9,.,CASSEGLAGGRTFEQFF,TGTGCCAGCAGCGAGGGACTAGCGGGGGGCCGAACGTTTGAGCAGTTCTTC
TRBJ2-2,.,TRBV24-1,.,CATSSTGELFF,TGTGCCACCAGTAGTACCGGGGAGCTGTTTTTT
TRBJ1-4,.,TRBV30,once,CAWSDQTREKLFF,TGTGCCTGGAGTGATCAGACACGCGAAAAACTGTTTTTT
TRBJ2-2,.,TRBV7-9,once,CASSLAASNAGELFF,TGTGCCAGCAGCTTAGCTGCTAGTAATGCCGGGGAGCTGTTTTTT
TRBJ2-1,.,TRBV5-3,.,CARSCWSSSSYNEQFF,TGTGCCAGAAGCTGTTGGAGCTCTAGCTCCTACAATGAGCAGTTCTTC
TRBJ2-7,.,TRBV5-8,.,CASSSGSTQGKAYEQYF,TGTGCCAGCAGCTCCGGATCAACTCAGGGGAAGGCTTACGAGCAGTACTTC
TRBJ1-5,TRBD1,TRBV6-5,.,CASSRDREYNQPQHF,TGTGCCAGCAGTAGGGACAGGGAATACAATCAGCCCCAGCATTTT
TRBJ1-1,.,TRBV19,few,CASTYRDLNTEAFF,TGTGCCAGTACCTACCGGGACCTAAACACTGAAGCTTTCTTT
TRBJ2-7,TRBD2,TRBV19,.,CASSIGIAGFDEQYF,TGTGCCAGTAGTATTGGAATAGCGGGATTTGACGAGCAGTACTTC
TRBJ2-1,.,TRBV27,.,CASSLLSGTLLYGHEQFF,TGTGCCAGCAGTTTGCTTTCCGGGACACTGCTTTATGGCCATGAGCAGTTCTTC
TRBJ2-7,TRBD1,TRBV9,.,CASSVAVGGYYEQYF,TGTGCCAGCAGCGTAGCTGTAGGGGGCTACTACGAGCAGTACTTC
TRBJ2-3,TRBD1,TRBV7-2,once,CASSGVGTGWFSHTDTQYF,TGTGCCAGCAGCGGGGTGGGGACAGGGTGGTTTTCTCACACAGATACGCAGTATTTT
TRBJ2-7,TRBD2,TRBV2,once,CASSRTSGGYEQYF,TGTGCCAGCAGTAGGACTAGCGGAGGTTACGAGCAGTACTTC
TRBJ2-4,.,TRBV2,.,CASSDVGFKNIQYF,TGTGCCAGCAGTGATGTAGGGTTTAAAAACATTCAGTACTTC